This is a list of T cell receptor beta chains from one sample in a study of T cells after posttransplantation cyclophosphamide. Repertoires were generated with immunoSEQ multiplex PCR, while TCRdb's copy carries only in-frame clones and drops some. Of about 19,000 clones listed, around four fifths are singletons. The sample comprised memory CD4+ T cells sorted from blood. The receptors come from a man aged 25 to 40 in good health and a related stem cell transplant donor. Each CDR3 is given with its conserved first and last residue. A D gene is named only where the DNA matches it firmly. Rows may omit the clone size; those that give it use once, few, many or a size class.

CDR3nt: TGCGCCAGCAGCCTTTCCTCGCAGGGGGCTGAAGCCTTCTTT
CDR3aa: CASSLSSQGAEAFF
d_gene: TRBD1
len: 14
v_gene: TRBV5-1
abundance: -
j_gene: TRBJ1-1

CDR3nt: TGTGCCAGCAGCTTGTTGGCGGGAGCCCCTTATACTGAAGCTTTCTTT
CDR3aa: CASSLLAGAPYTEAFF
d_gene: -
len: 16
v_gene: TRBV5-5
abundance: -
j_gene: TRBJ1-1

CDR3nt: TGTGCCAGTAGTATCTCAGGGGGTCTTGAAAAACTGTTTTTT
CDR3aa: CASSISGGLEKLFF
d_gene: TRBD1
len: 14
v_gene: TRBV19
abundance: -
j_gene: TRBJ1-4

CDR3nt: TGTGCCAGCAGCCGCGGGGATCTCTCCGGGACCCAGTACTTC
CDR3aa: CASSRGDLSGTQYF
d_gene: -
len: 14
v_gene: TRBV7-2
abundance: -
j_gene: TRBJ2-5

CDR3nt: TGTGCCAGCAGTGGTACTAGCGGGGGGGCCGGAGAGCAGTTCTTC
CDR3aa: CASSGTSGGAGEQFF
d_gene: TRBD2
len: 15
v_gene: TRBV6-5
abundance: few
j_gene: TRBJ2-1

CDR3nt: TGCAGCGTTGAACCCCTGGGACAGCCCAACGTCCTGACTTTC
CDR3aa: CSVEPLGQPNVLTF
d_gene: TRBD1
len: 14
v_gene: TRBV29-1
abundance: -
j_gene: TRBJ2-6

CDR3nt: TGTGCCAGCAGCTTCTGGGGACTGGATGAGCAGTTCTTC
CDR3aa: CASSFWGLDEQFF
d_gene: -
len: 13
v_gene: TRBV7-9
abundance: -
j_gene: TRBJ2-1

CDR3nt: TGCGCCAGCAGCTTGGGGTCCGGGGATGGCAATCAGCCCCAGCATTTT
CDR3aa: CASSLGSGDGNQPQHF
d_gene: -
len: 16
v_gene: TRBV5-1
abundance: -
j_gene: TRBJ1-5

CDR3nt: TGTGCCAGCAGCTTAAATCAGGGAGGCAATGAAAAACTGTTTTTT
CDR3aa: CASSLNQGGNEKLFF
d_gene: -
len: 15
v_gene: TRBV7-6
abundance: -
j_gene: TRBJ1-4

CDR3nt: TGTGCCAGTAGTATAGGAGGGGGCTTCGGTGAAAAACTGTTTTTT
CDR3aa: CASSIGGGFGEKLFF
d_gene: TRBD1
len: 15
v_gene: TRBV19
abundance: once
j_gene: TRBJ1-4

CDR3nt: TGTGCCAGCAGCTCTTTACAGGGGCGCCCCTCCTACGAGCAGTACTTC
CDR3aa: CASSSLQGRPSYEQYF
d_gene: TRBD1
len: 16
v_gene: TRBV11-2
abundance: few
j_gene: TRBJ2-7

CDR3nt: TGTGCCAGCATTAGCGGGGGGAATTACAATGAGCAGTTCTTC
CDR3aa: CASISGGNYNEQFF
d_gene: TRBD2
len: 14
v_gene: TRBV28
abundance: -
j_gene: TRBJ2-1

CDR3nt: TGTGCCAGCAGTTGGACAGTCGGCAATCAGCCCCAGCATTTT
CDR3aa: CASSWTVGNQPQHF
d_gene: -
len: 14
v_gene: TRBV28
abundance: few
j_gene: TRBJ1-5

CDR3nt: TGTGCCAGCAGCTTTCGACAGGGGGGAGAAGAGACCCAGTACTTC
CDR3aa: CASSFRQGGEETQYF
d_gene: TRBD1
len: 15
v_gene: TRBV7-2
abundance: once
j_gene: TRBJ2-5

CDR3nt: TGTGCCAGCACAACCTTCGGAGGGACAGGTTCCTACGAGCAGTACTTC
CDR3aa: CASTTFGGTGSYEQYF
d_gene: TRBD1
len: 16
v_gene: TRBV2
abundance: -
j_gene: TRBJ2-7

CDR3nt: TGTGCCAGCATTTCGGACCAGGGGTCCGAGCAGTACTTC
CDR3aa: CASISDQGSEQYF
d_gene: -
len: 13
v_gene: TRBV6-5
abundance: -
j_gene: TRBJ2-7

CDR3nt: TGTGCCAGCAGCGCCTCCGGGACTGGGGACCAGACCCAGTACTTC
CDR3aa: CASSASGTGDQTQYF
d_gene: -
len: 15
v_gene: TRBV5-6
abundance: -
j_gene: TRBJ2-5

CDR3nt: TGCGCCAGCAGGGAGGCGGGAGCCCAGGGGGAAAAACTGTTTTTT
CDR3aa: CASREAGAQGEKLFF
d_gene: -
len: 15
v_gene: TRBV5-1
abundance: -
j_gene: TRBJ1-4

CDR3nt: TGTGCCAGCAGTTACGTGGCGGATCAGCATTTT
CDR3aa: CASSYVADQHF
d_gene: -
len: 11
v_gene: TRBV6-6
abundance: -
j_gene: TRBJ1-5

CDR3nt: TGTGCTAGTACACTCGACAGGGCCTATGGCTACACCTTC
CDR3aa: CASTLDRAYGYTF
d_gene: TRBD1
len: 13
v_gene: TRBV12-5
abundance: -
j_gene: TRBJ1-2

CDR3nt: TGTGCCAGCAGTTCGCCATTCTTAGGGGGCAGCTATGGCTACACCTTC
CDR3aa: CASSSPFLGGSYGYTF
d_gene: TRBD1
len: 16
v_gene: TRBV6-5
abundance: -
j_gene: TRBJ1-2

CDR3nt: TGTGCCAGCAGCCTTACGGACAGGGAAGAGACCCAGTACTTC
CDR3aa: CASSLTDREETQYF
d_gene: TRBD1
len: 14
v_gene: TRBV4-2
abundance: once
j_gene: TRBJ2-5

CDR3nt: TGCGCCAGCAGCTTAGCACTGCGGGGTCAAGAGACCCAGTACTTC
CDR3aa: CASSLALRGQETQYF
d_gene: -
len: 15
v_gene: TRBV5-1
abundance: -
j_gene: TRBJ2-5

CDR3nt: TGTGCCAGCAGCTTATGGGTGAGGGTTCACACTGAAGCTTTCTTT
CDR3aa: CASSLWVRVHTEAFF
d_gene: -
len: 15
v_gene: TRBV11-3
abundance: -
j_gene: TRBJ1-1

CDR3nt: TGTGCCAGCAGTTTAAAGGGACAGGGAGTCTATGGCTACACCTTC
CDR3aa: CASSLKGQGVYGYTF
d_gene: TRBD1
len: 15
v_gene: TRBV27
abundance: -
j_gene: TRBJ1-2

CDR3nt: TGTGCCAGCAGCTTAGGGACTCCCATAAATGAGCAGTTCTTC
CDR3aa: CASSLGTPINEQFF
d_gene: -
len: 14
v_gene: TRBV11-3
abundance: -
j_gene: TRBJ2-1

CDR3nt: TGCGCCAGCAGCCGTAGCGGGGGGGAATCCTACAATGAGCAGTTCTTC
CDR3aa: CASSRSGGESYNEQFF
d_gene: TRBD2
len: 16
v_gene: TRBV5-1
abundance: -
j_gene: TRBJ2-1

CDR3nt: TGTGCCAGCAGCTTAGGTTCCGGCGGAGGGTACAATGAGCAGTTCTTC
CDR3aa: CASSLGSGGGYNEQFF
d_gene: -
len: 16
v_gene: TRBV7-9
abundance: few
j_gene: TRBJ2-1

CDR3nt: TGTGCCAGCAGCCCAGTCTGGACAGGGGGCGGAAACACCATATATTTT
CDR3aa: CASSPVWTGGGNTIYF
d_gene: TRBD1
len: 16
v_gene: TRBV7-8
abundance: few
j_gene: TRBJ1-3

CDR3nt: TGTGCCAGCAGCTTAGATATTGCGGGGAATTCACCCCTCCACTTT
CDR3aa: CASSLDIAGNSPLHF
d_gene: -
len: 15
v_gene: TRBV11-2
abundance: -
j_gene: TRBJ1-6

CDR3nt: TGCAGCGTTGCAACCTTCGGGTTCACAGATACGCAGTATTTT
CDR3aa: CSVATFGFTDTQYF
d_gene: -
len: 14
v_gene: TRBV29-1
abundance: -
j_gene: TRBJ2-3

CDR3nt: TGCGCCAGCAGCCAAGAACCCCCCGCAGGGTCCTATAATTCACCCCTCCACTTT
CDR3aa: CASSQEPPAGSYNSPLHF
d_gene: -
len: 18
v_gene: TRBV4-1
abundance: -
j_gene: TRBJ1-6

CDR3nt: TGTGCCAGTAGTATCGACAGGGTAGAGGGCTACACCTTC
CDR3aa: CASSIDRVEGYTF
d_gene: TRBD1
len: 13
v_gene: TRBV19
abundance: -
j_gene: TRBJ1-2

CDR3nt: TGTGCCAGTAGTCCCCGACAGGGTACCTACGAGCAGTACTTC
CDR3aa: CASSPRQGTYEQYF
d_gene: TRBD1
len: 14
v_gene: TRBV19
abundance: -
j_gene: TRBJ2-7

CDR3nt: TGTGCCAGCAGCGGGCCGGGGAGGGCCTACACCTTC
CDR3aa: CASSGPGRAYTF
d_gene: -
len: 12
v_gene: TRBV6-1
abundance: -
j_gene: TRBJ1-2

CDR3nt: TGTGCCAGCAGCCCCCGGGTAGGGGCTCTGGATGAGCAGTTCTTC
CDR3aa: CASSPRVGALDEQFF
d_gene: -
len: 15
v_gene: TRBV7-2
abundance: -
j_gene: TRBJ2-1

CDR3nt: TGTGCCAGCAGCTTAGGGCGGACACTCGAGCAGTTCTTC
CDR3aa: CASSLGRTLEQFF
d_gene: -
len: 13
v_gene: TRBV11-2
abundance: -
j_gene: TRBJ2-1

CDR3nt: TGTGCCATCAGTGGAGGAGTGAACACTGAAGCTTTCTTT
CDR3aa: CAISGGVNTEAFF
d_gene: -
len: 13
v_gene: TRBV10-3
abundance: -
j_gene: TRBJ1-1

CDR3nt: TGTGCCAGTACATACTCTGGGGCCAACGTCCTGACTTTC
CDR3aa: CASTYSGANVLTF
d_gene: -
len: 13
v_gene: TRBV11-2
abundance: few
j_gene: TRBJ2-6

CDR3nt: TGTGCCAGCAGCTTTGGAGACCGGGGGGCAGATACGCAGTATTTT
CDR3aa: CASSFGDRGADTQYF
d_gene: TRBD2
len: 15
v_gene: TRBV11-3
abundance: -
j_gene: TRBJ2-3

CDR3nt: TGTGCCAGCAGTTTTGAGGGCGCCTATAATTCACCCCTCCACTTT
CDR3aa: CASSFEGAYNSPLHF
d_gene: -
len: 15
v_gene: TRBV28
abundance: -
j_gene: TRBJ1-6